These 26 T cell receptor beta chains originate from one sample sequenced in a study of tumor-infiltrating lymphocytes in primary liver carcinoma (dated 2017 in TCRdb). The instrument given in TCRdb is Illumina HiSeq 2500. A constant-region primer and ProtoScript II reverse transcriptase were used to reverse-transcribe TCRbeta-specific cDNA from 500 ng total RNA. Construction of the TCRbeta libraries relied on three nested rounds of multiplex PCR, following a slightly modified ARM-PCR procedure. The first two PCR rounds used multiplex TRBV1-TRBV30 forward primers with a Cbeta reverse primer, each for roughly 10 cycles. TCRdb reworked the public reads: Q25 trimming with fastp, MiXCR clone assembly, productive beta chains retained. Rows are combined by CDR3 protein, so each entry shows the most common genes and DNA. Here the sample has 47,000 or so distinct CDR3 sequences; about 68% occur a single time. The top ten clonotypes cover 25% to 30% of the sample.

Without any cell sorting, total RNA and DNA were co-extracted from 20-30 mg of bulk tissue using the AllPrep DNA/RNA mini kit. What was sequenced was liver tumor tissue from sampling region 3. The cell subset or site tag for this specimen amounts to: tumor region T3, left-lateral pole. The receptors stem from a man aged 40-49 years with primary liver carcinoma and hepatitis B virus infection.

In its sample, this clonotype was seen many times. The V call is TRBV5-4, the J call TRBJ1-2; 9 positions match TRBD1. The CDR3 contains 17 residues. Trimming took 0 bases from V and 0 from J; bases not matched to a gene: 6. CDR1 is SGHNT and CDR2 is YYREEE in the germline V gene (reference sequence). The CDR3 sequence: CASSLAGQGRTNYGYTF. CDR3 DNA sequence: TGTGCCAGCAGCTTGGCCGGACAGGGGAGAACTAACTATGGCTACACCTTC.

Notes on this clonotype: A much larger clonotype is one base distant, so this may be a read error. The chain's CDR3 is CASSLFSGPGSYNEQFF. In DNA, the CDR3 is TGCGCCAGCAGCTTGTTTAGCGGGCCCGGCTCCTACAATGAGCAGTTCTTC. This sequence joins TRBV5-1 and TRBJ2-1, with TRBD2 matching over 7 bases. CDR1 is SGHRS and CDR2 is YFSETQ in the germline V gene. This CDR3 contains 17 residues. V trimming: 1 base; J trimming: 0 bases; junction bases outside the gene matches: 7.

With respect to this clonotype: This clone may be a read error of a much larger clone one base away. The chain has TRBV10-3 and TRBJ2-1, with 7 bases lining up with TRBD2. Per the germline V gene, CDR1 is ENHRY and CDR2 is SYGVKD. V trimming: 6 bases; J trimming: 10 bases; junction bases outside the gene matches: 12. The CDR3 extends over 14 amino acids. The CDR3, as DNA: TGTGCCATCAGAGTCGGACGGGGGGAAGACGAGCAGTTCTTC. Translating it yields CAIRVGRGEDEQFF.

Points on this clonotype: This may be a read error, as it is one base from a much larger clone. The rearrangement links TRBV28 to TRBJ2-4, with D possibly matching TRBD2 (6 bases). Looked up from germline, CDR1 is MDHEN and CDR2 is SYDVKM. There are 17 residues in the CDR3. In DNA form, the CDR3 reads TGTGCCTGCAGCAAGGGAGATAGCGGAATAGCCAAAAACATTCAGTACTTC. As protein: CACSKGDSGIAKNIQYF.

The V and J genes are TRBV4-1 and TRBJ2-7; tentatively, D is TRBD1 or TRBD2 (5 bases each). Germline V gene lookup returns CDR1 MGHRA and CDR2 YSYEKL. This CDR3 comprises 15 residues. Trimming left V 4 bases short and J 3 bases short, with 16 bases between. The CDR3 region is CASSRERGRRYEQYF. The DNA for the CDR3 is TGCGCCAGCAGCCGAGAACGGGGCAGGCGCTACGAGCAGTACTTC.

Details on this clonotype: The junction and the germline gene differ at one end; a read error may be behind it. The rearrangement uses TRBV4-2 and TRBJ2-1, with a weak D call TRBD1 (6 bases). From germline, CDR1 is LGHNA and CDR2 YNFKEQ. CDR3 length: 16 amino acids. In DNA form, the CDR3 reads TGTGCTAGCAGCATCGGGCTTGGGGGCCCCAGGGATGAGCAGTTCTTC. It translates to CASSIGLGGPRDEQFF.

As concerns this clonotype: It may be a read error: a sequence one base away is much more abundant. This rearrangement joins TRBV30 to TRBJ2-3; 7 bases map to TRBD1. Germline trimming cut 5 bases from V and 6 bases from J; bases unmatched to any gene: 11. Looked up from germline, CDR1 is GTSNPN and CDR2 is SVGIG (reference sequence). This CDR3 spans 14 amino acids. The CDR3 loop is CAWCRGGREDTQYF. The CDR3 bases are TGTGCCTGGTGTCGAGGGGGCAGGGAGGATACGCAGTATTTT.

As regards this clonotype: One end of the junction fails to match germline, which may point to a read error. This chain joins TRBV11-2 and TRBJ2-5, with D possibly matching TRBD2 (5 bases). This CDR3 is 13 amino acids long. Germline CDR1 and CDR2: SGHAT and FQNNGV. CDR3 loop: CASNLAQAVAQYF. In nucleotides, the CDR3 is TGTGCCAGCAACTTAGCGCAGGCTGTGGCCCAGTACTTC.

There are many counts of this clonotype. CDR3 sequence reads: CASSELGLAGAVEQYF. DNA for the CDR3: TGCGCCAGCAGTGAGTTGGGACTAGCGGGAGCGGTGGAGCAGTACTTC. The chain employs TRBV10-1 and TRBJ2-7; the match to TRBD2 covers 14 bases. Germline trimming cut 1 base from V and 7 bases from J; bases unmatched to any gene: 6. The germline gives CDR1 WNHNN, CDR2 SYGVQD (reference sequence). There are 16 residues in the CDR3.

A note on this clonotype: A read error is likely, as this CDR3 ends without the conserved phenylalanine or tryptophan. This chain links TRBV6-5 with TRBJ2-7; D unclear. The CDR3 is 14 amino acids. Germline-derived CDR1 and CDR2 are MNHEY and SVGAGI. V dropped 2 bases and J dropped 6 bases, with 14 bases sitting between them. The CDR3 nucleotides are TGTGCCAGCAGTTACCAGTCAAGCCCTCTCGAGCAGTACCTC. Translated: CASSYQSSPLEQYL.

About this clonotype: The junction departs from the called germline gene at one end, perhaps through a read error. The V call is TRBV12-3 or TRBV12-4, the J call TRBJ2-6, with no clear D. This CDR3 contains 15 residues. CDR3 nucleotides: TGTGCCAGCAGCTCTCTTGACTCTGGGACCAACGTCCTGACTTTC. It codes for CASSSLDSGTNVLTF.

This clonotype was detected once. A read error may account for a junction end that differs from germline. The genes are TRBV4-2 and TRBJ2-1; 7 bases map to TRBD2. The CDR3 has 21 residues. CDR1 is LGHNA and CDR2 is YNFKEQ in the germline V gene. CDR3 in DNA: TGTGCCAGTAGCCAAGCCCCACGGGACTACCGGGAGGCAGGCACCTACAATGAGCAGTTCTTC. As protein: CASSQAPRDYREAGTYNEQFF.

Note on this clonotype: An end of the junction differs from the germline gene, which may be a read error. This rearrangement joins TRBV11-2 to TRBJ2-1; D ambiguous. The length of the CDR3 is 15 residues. CDR1 and CDR2 (germline): SGHAT, FQNNGV. CDR3 sequence reads: CASSLVTEAYNEQFF. The CDR3 nucleotides are TGTGCTAGCAGCTTAGTTACAGAAGCCTACAATGAGCAGTTCTTC. Using reference TRBV11-2 and TRBJ2-1 for the parts outside the CDR3, the full variable domain is EAGVAQSPRYKIIEKRQSVAFWCNPISGHATLYWYQQILGQGPKLLIQFQNNGVVDDSQLPKDRFSAERLKGVDSTLKIQPAKLEDSAVYLCASSLVTEAYNEQFFGPGTRLTVL.

This clonotype was observed at least ten times. This chain joins TRBV12-3 or TRBV12-4 and TRBJ2-3; D gene uncertain. V gave up 6 bases and J gave up 1 base, with 5 bases separating them. The CDR3 totals 12 residues. In nucleotides, the CDR3 is TGTGCCAGCAGACCCGGCACAGATACGCAGTATTTT. Translation: CASRPGTDTQYF.

This clonotype appeared many times. This chain joins TRBV6-5 and TRBJ2-7; either TRBD1 or TRBD2 may supply D (5 bases each). V shed 5 bases and J shed 0 bases, with 11 bases lying between them. Germline values: CDR1 MNHEY, CDR2 SVGAGI. The CDR3 contains 14 residues. The CDR3 here is CASSRDANSYEQYF. CDR3 bases: TGTGCCAGCAGTCGGGACGCTAACTCCTACGAGCAGTACTTC.

Concerning this clonotype: A much larger clone differs from this one at a single base, so this may be a read error. CDR3 bases: TGTGCCAGCAGCTCTACCGGGACTGGCTTCACAGATACGCAGTATTTT. Amino acid sequence: CASSSTGTGFTDTQYF. This chain uses TRBV5-8 with TRBJ2-3; possibly TRBD2 for D (6 bases). Germline CDR1 and CDR2: SGHTS and YDEGEE. The CDR3 spans 16 residues. V was pared by 3 bases and J by 2 bases, with 16 bases between.

This clonotype was recorded a few times. The J gene is TRBJ2-7, the V gene TRBV28; D is ambiguous. CDR1 and CDR2 (germline): MDHEN, SYDVKM. V was clipped by 10 bases and J by 3 bases, with 16 bases between them. This CDR3 spans 13 amino acids. This chain's CDR3 is CAISRRFVYEQYF. CDR3 DNA sequence: TGTGCCATCTCTCGCCGATTCGTCTACGAGCAGTACTTC.

This clonotype was counted between two and nine times. The rearrangement links TRBV4-1 to TRBJ2-7; 8 bases are a match to TRBD1. This CDR3 comprises 15 residues. CDR1 and CDR2 (germline): MGHRA, YSYEKL. Here the CDR3 DNA reads TGCGTTAGCAGCCAATGGACAGGGACAGCCTACGAGCAGTACTTC. This sequence encodes CVSSQWTGTAYEQYF.

This clonotype has a count of ten or more. The gene calls are TRBV7-8 and TRBJ1-5; D gene uncertain. The CDR3 is 13 residues long. The V gene's germline CDR1 is SGHVS and CDR2 FQNEAQ. V lost 0 bases, J lost 6 bases, and 6 bases lay in between. The CDR3 is CASSLARAQPQHF. CDR3 nucleotides: TGTGCCAGCAGCTTAGCTAGGGCTCAGCCCCAGCATTTT.

The chain joins TRBV6-7 to TRBJ2-1, with TRBD2 matching 10 bases. TRBV6-7 is known as an ORF, though its function is uncertain. This CDR3 region has 21 residues. With V trimmed by 2 bases and J by 2 bases, 18 bases remained unmatched. CDR3 DNA: TGTGCCAGCAGTTACCCTCAGGGTGGGCCGCAAGCGGGAGGGGCCTACAATGAGCAGTTCTTC. Translated, it gives CASSYPQGGPQAGGAYNEQFF.

A remark on this clonotype: One end of the junction varies from germline; a read error may be responsible. The V and J genes are TRBV11-2 and TRBJ2-1, with TRBD1 as a possible D gene (5 bases). From germline, CDR1 is SGHAT and CDR2 FQNNGV. The CDR3 consists of 12 residues. DNA for the CDR3: TGTACCAGCAGCCCAGGGTACAATGAGCAGTTCTTC. It codes for CTSSPGYNEQFF.

This clonotype was recorded only once. The CDR3: CASSLELTGITGELFF. The CDR3, as DNA: TGTGCCAGCAGCTTAGAACTGACAGGAATCACCGGGGAGCTGTTTTTT. The chain links TRBV11-2 to TRBJ2-2, with D tentatively TRBD1 (6 bases). V was cut by 0 bases and J by 4 bases, with 12 bases left in between. CDR1 and CDR2 (germline): SGHAT, FQNNGV. The CDR3 has 16 amino acids.

This clonotype appeared a few times. The junction shows a germline mismatch at one end, possibly a read error. The chain uses TRBV10-3 and TRBJ2-7; 7 bases align to TRBD2. The germline CDR1 and CDR2 sequences are ENHRY and SYGVKD. The length of the CDR3 is 18 residues. DNA for the CDR3: TGTGCCATCAGCCCGGGACTAACGGCGTCCCCCTTCTCCTACGAACAGTACTTC. It encodes CAISPGLTASPFSYEQYF.

Of note for this clonotype: The conserved phenylalanine or tryptophan is not found at the CDR3 terminus, so this likely reflects a read error. This chain joins TRBV20-1 and TRBJ2-5; weak D call: TRBD2 (6 bases). V was shortened by 5 bases and J by 1 base, with 11 bases between the two germline ends. In germline, CDR1 is DFQATT, CDR2 SNEGSKA (reference sequence). This CDR3 contains 13 residues. The CDR3, as DNA: TGCAGTGCTGTCCGGGACTTCCAAGAGACCCAGTACTTA. As protein: CSAVRDFQETQYL.

Details on this clonotype: One junction end does not reproduce the germline sequence, and a read error may be involved. This chain joins TRBV6-1 and TRBJ2-1, with D perhaps matching TRBD2 (6 bases). The CDR3 is 15 amino acids. In germline, CDR1 is MNHNS, CDR2 SASEGT. The CDR3 loop reads CTSCERSGGYNEQFF. CDR3 coding DNA: TGTACCAGCTGTGAACGAAGCGGAGGGTACAATGAGCAGTTCTTC.

V and J are TRBV29-1 and TRBJ2-3; D uncertain. CDR1 and CDR2 from the germline V gene are SQVTM and ANQGSEA. V was shortened by 4 bases and J by 8 bases, with 13 bases between the two germline ends. The CDR3 totals 12 residues. The CDR3 coding sequence is TGCAGCGTTGGAAAGGCGACGGTTACGCAGTATTTT. Its translation is CSVGKATVTQYF.